This TCR beta chain was retrieved from a study of cytomegalovirus exposure and HLA in healthy donors. Study conclusions and caveats: Indistinguishable V segments, including TRBV6-2 and TRBV6-3, were excluded. Most TCR sequences were rare, but some public TCRs occurred in many donors. Confirmation was obtained in vitro that a few CMV-associated chains are specific for CMV antigens.

A word on this clone: The target antigen is unknown.

The CDR3 runs to 15 residues. Germline V gene lookup returns CDR1 SQVTM and CDR2 ANQGSEA. V was clipped by 2 bases and J by 0 bases, with 13 bases between them. Amplification used 60 Vbeta primers and 13 Jbeta primers. Measured with immunoSEQ multiplex PCR; TCRdb has only the in-frame clones, and not every one. The table lists 90,000 to 130,000 clones, around three quarters of them singletons. Sequenced input: PBMCs. The genes are TRBV29-1 and TRBJ1-1, with D possibly being TRBD1 (5 bases). The clonotype was recovered from a woman aged 25-40 years in good health and CMV-seronegative. CDR3 protein: CSVERIRQLNTEAFF. CDR3 DNA sequence: TGCAGCGTTGAACGGATTAGACAGTTGAACACTGAAGCTTTCTTT.